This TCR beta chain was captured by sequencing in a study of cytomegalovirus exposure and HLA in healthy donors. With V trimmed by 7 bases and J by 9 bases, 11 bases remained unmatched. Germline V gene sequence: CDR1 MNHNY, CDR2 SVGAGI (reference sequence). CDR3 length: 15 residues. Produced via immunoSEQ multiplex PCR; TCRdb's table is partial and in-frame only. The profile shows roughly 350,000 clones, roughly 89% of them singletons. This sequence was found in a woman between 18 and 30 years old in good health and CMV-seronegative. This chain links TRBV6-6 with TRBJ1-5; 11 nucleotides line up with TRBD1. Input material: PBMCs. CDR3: CASIPGQGAIRPQHF. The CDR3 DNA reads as TGTGCCAGCATTCCCGGACAGGGGGCAATAAGGCCCCAGCATTTT.